Shown below are 13 T cell receptor beta chains from a single sample sequenced in a study of shared clonotypes between healthy human individuals. Some clones are missing from TCRdb's copy, which holds only in-frame ones; the method was immunoSEQ multiplex PCR. The profile shows millions of clones, roughly 96% of them singletons. Specimen: naive CD4+ T cells sorted from blood. Subset indicated: CD45RA+ positively selected. These receptor sequences come from a man aged 18 to 30 in good health.

This chain joins TRBV19 and TRBJ1-5; D gene ambiguous. The CDR3 covers 18 residues. Trimming pared 3 bases from V and 4 bases from J, leaving 22 bases between. Per the germline V gene, CDR1 is LNHDA and CDR2 is SQIVND (reference sequence). CDR3 residues: CASSILLASGRSNQPQHF. The DNA of the CDR3 is TGTGCCAGTAGTATCCTTCTGGCTTCGGGGAGATCGAATCAGCCCCAGCATTTT.

This clone was observed a single time. The same CDR3 can be traced to other DNA sequences in this sample. V and J are TRBV6-1 and TRBJ1-5; 10 bases fit TRBD1. The V gene's germline CDR1 is MNHNS and CDR2 SASEGT. The CDR3 length is 16 residues. Germline trimming cut 0 bases from V and 1 base from J; bases unmatched to any gene: 0. Here the CDR3 DNA reads TGTGCCAGCAGTGAAGCGGGACAGGGGAGCAATCAGCCCCAGCATTTT. The encoded protein is CASSEAGQGSNQPQHF.

The rearrangement links TRBV5-4 to TRBJ2-5; a weak D match, TRBD1 (6 bases). Germline CDR1 SGHNT, CDR2 YYREEE (reference sequence). V shed 5 bases and J shed 5 bases, with 19 bases lying between them. This CDR3 spans 15 amino acids. CDR3 DNA sequence: TGTGCCAGCAGTTCCCCCGGGACAAATTGGGAGACCCAGTACTTC. Protein: CASSSPGTNWETQYF.

J is TRBJ2-7 and V is TRBV10-3; 8 bases match TRBD1. Trimming cost V 5 bases and J 2 bases; bases outside gene matches: 5. The CDR3 totals 14 residues. The germline V gene has CDR1 ENHRY and CDR2 SYGVKD. The CDR3 nucleotides read TGTGCCATCAGTCGACAGGGGCCGGCCTACGAGCAGTACTTC. This translates into CAISRQGPAYEQYF.

As to this clone: Distinct nucleotide sequences in the sample also encode this CDR3. The chain employs TRBV5-1 and TRBJ2-7; 12 nucleotides align to TRBD1. The length of the CDR3 is 14 residues. Germline CDR1 and CDR2: SGHRS and YFSETQ. Trimming removed 4 bases from V and 5 bases from J; junction bases left unmatched: 4. The CDR3 here is CASSPGTGGNEQYF. CDR3 DNA: TGCGCCAGCAGCCCCGGGACAGGGGGCAACGAGCAGTACTTC.

Concerning this clone itself: The sample contains more than one DNA sequence encoding this CDR3. The chain has TRBV2 and TRBJ2-2; 10 bases line up with TRBD1. Germline CDR1 is SNHLY and CDR2 is FYNNEI. This CDR3 spans 15 amino acids. The junction had 6 bases not matched to a gene; V was cut back by 11 bases and J by 0 bases. CDR3 nucleotide sequence: TGTGCCTCGTCCGGACAGGGGGCGAACACCGGGGAGCTGTTTTTT. Translation gives CASSGQGANTGELFF. Based on the CDR3 plus reference TRBV2 and TRBJ2-2, the full variable domain is EPEVTQTPSHQVTQMGQEVILRCVPISNHLYFYWYRQILGQKVEFLVSFYNNEISEKSEIFDDQFSVERPDGSNFTLKIRSTKLEDSAMYFCASSGQGANTGELFFGEGSRLTVL.

The rearrangement links TRBV27 to TRBJ1-6, with D perhaps TRBD1 (5 bases). Per the germline V gene, CDR1 is MNHEY and CDR2 is SMNVEV (reference sequence). V lost 0 bases, J lost 7 bases, and 13 bases lay in between. This CDR3 comprises 16 residues. In DNA, the CDR3 is TGTGCCAGCAGTTTATCTGTCCGGGACGGAAATTCACCCCTCCACTTT. It encodes CASSLSVRDGNSPLHF.

The sample holds one count of this clone. The gene calls are TRBV6-7 and TRBJ2-2; D may be TRBD2 (5 bases). Being an ORF, TRBV6-7 has a function that is uncertain. V lost 10 bases and J lost 8, with 17 bases in between. The CDR3 totals 13 residues. The CDR3 DNA sequence: TGTGCCACCCCGGGGTCCTCGTCAGGGGAGCTGTTTTTT. Its protein is CATPGSSSGELFF.

This chain links TRBV7-6 with TRBJ1-1, with no clear D. Trimming stripped 1 base from V and 6 bases from J, with 9 bases between. Per the germline V gene, CDR1 is SGHVS and CDR2 is FNYEAQ. The CDR3 is 13 residues long. The CDR3 DNA reads TGTGCCAGCAGCTTAGTTCGGGCTTCTGAAGCTTTCTTT. Translation gives CASSLVRASEAFF.

The chain links TRBV28 to TRBJ1-5, with D perhaps TRBD1 (6 bases). The CDR3 contains 15 residues. Deletions cut 2 bases from V and 5 bases from J, with 13 bases between. CDR1 is MDHEN and CDR2 is SYDVKM in the germline V gene. The CDR3 protein is CASSLLTGLYQPQHF. DNA of the CDR3: TGTGCCAGCAGTTTACTAACAGGGCTTTATCAGCCCCAGCATTTT.

The chain combines TRBV2 with TRBJ2-5, with D perhaps matching TRBD2 (6 bases). The CDR3 has 11 amino acids. CDR1 is SNHLY, CDR2 FYNNEI, per germline. Trimming took off 6 bases at V and 13 bases at J, with 15 bases between the two ends. This CDR3 is CASRELATRYF. The CDR3, as DNA: TGTGCCAGCAGAGAACTAGCAACTCGGTACTTC.

The chain links TRBV5-1 to TRBJ1-5; the D is unclear. Germline CDR1 and CDR2: SGHRS and YFSETQ. CDR3 length: 15 residues. Trimming took off 0 bases at V and 2 bases at J, with 9 bases between the two ends. In DNA form, the CDR3 reads TGCGCCAGCAGCTTGGCCGCTGGGGGCAATCAGCCCCAGCATTTT. It is translated as CASSLAAGGNQPQHF.

The chain has TRBV6-5 and TRBJ1-2; 7 nucleotides align to TRBD1. J lost 4 bases, V lost 2 bases, and 7 bases had no gene match. The CDR3 runs to 15 residues. From germline, CDR1 is MNHEY and CDR2 SVGAGI. The CDR3 loop is CASSYRAGGRYGYTF. DNA of the CDR3: TGTGCCAGCAGTTACCGGGCAGGGGGACGCTATGGCTACACCTTC.